The 28 T cell receptor beta chains reported below all come from one sample, sequenced in a study of early T cells in non-severe SARS-CoV-2 infection. TCRdb redid the calling of the 5' RACE reads with MiXCR, one entry per CDR3 protein. The table includes around 82,000 distinct CDR3 sequences, roughly 12% detected once. Sample: whole blood. The receptor source for this set is an adult who was a healthcare worker with PCR-confirmed SARS-CoV-2 infection or an uninfected control (not recorded which).

This clonotype was recorded at least ten times. The rearrangement uses TRBV29-1 and TRBJ2-1; D ambiguous. CDR1 and CDR2 from the germline V gene are SQVTM and ANQGSEA. This CDR3 spans 13 amino acids. V was clipped by 7 bases and J by 4 bases, with 14 bases between them. The CDR3 DNA reads as TGCAGCGCCCTACTTTGGAGTTACAATGAGCAGTTCTTC. This gives the protein CSALLWSYNEQFF.

This clonotype was seen just once. The V call is TRBV18, the J call TRBJ2-3, with D uncertain. CDR1 is KGHSH and CDR2 is LQKENI in the germline V gene. Trimming took 3 bases from V and 4 from J, leaving 14 bases between them. The CDR3 is 15 residues long. The CDR3 region is CASSPLDGRADTQYF. DNA of the CDR3: TGTGCCAGCTCACCCCTCGACGGTCGGGCAGATACGCAGTATTTT.

The chain recombines TRBV30 with TRBJ2-3; D unresolved. This CDR3 is built from 12 residues. V was cut by 0 bases and J by 2 bases, with 3 bases left in between. The V gene's germline CDR1 is GTSNPN and CDR2 SVGIG (reference sequence). In DNA form, the CDR3 reads TGTGCCTGGAGTGTAATCACAGATACGCAGTATTTT. Its translation: CAWSVITDTQYF.

This clonotype has more than one count but fewer than ten. The V gene is TRBV3-1, the J gene TRBJ1-2, with no clear D. The CDR3 runs to 14 residues. V lost 1 base and J 3 bases, leaving 9 bases between the germline ends. CDR1 and CDR2 (germline): LGHDT, YNNKEL (reference sequence). CDR3 loop: CASSQAADYYGYTF. CDR3 DNA sequence: TGTGCCAGCAGCCAAGCAGCGGACTACTATGGCTACACCTTC.

V usage is TRBV5-1 and J usage is TRBJ2-1; 16 nucleotides line up with TRBD2. V was clipped by 6 bases and J by 9 bases; unmatched bases: 6. The CDR3 runs 15 residues. In germline, CDR1 is SGHRS, CDR2 YFSETQ. As DNA, the CDR3 is TGCGCCAGCACCGGGACTAGCGGGAGGGCGAGTGAGCAGTTCTTC. Its protein is CASTGTSGRASEQFF.

This clonotype showed up many times. The V and J genes are TRBV7-8 and TRBJ2-1, with TRBD2 as a possible D gene (5 bases). The length of the CDR3 is 15 residues. Germline lookup yields CDR1 SGHVS and CDR2 FQNEAQ. V was trimmed by 7 bases and J by 4 bases, leaving 17 bases between them. CDR3 amino acids: CASNPSGEVYNEQFF. The CDR3 nucleotides read TGTGCCAGCAACCCCTCCGGGGAAGTATACAATGAGCAGTTCTTC.

There are a few counts of this clonotype. V gene TRBV20-1 combines with J gene TRBJ1-3, with 7 nucleotides matching TRBD1. Trimming took 5 bases from V and 0 from J; bases not matched to a gene: 7. The CDR3 consists of 15 residues. Germline assignment: CDR1 DFQATT and CDR2 SNEGSKA (reference sequence). The CDR3 reads CSAGNRGSSGNTIYF. CDR3 nucleotide sequence: TGCAGTGCTGGAAACAGGGGTTCCTCTGGAAACACCATATATTTT.

Ten or more counts support this clonotype. The rearrangement uses TRBV6-6 and TRBJ2-6; the D is unclear. V was shortened by 4 bases and J by 1 base, with 5 bases between the two germline ends. Germline V gives CDR1 MNHNY, CDR2 SVGAGI (reference sequence). The CDR3 is 14 residues long. The CDR3 protein is CASSSNSGANVLTF. CDR3 DNA: TGTGCCAGCAGTTCAAATTCTGGGGCCAACGTCCTGACTTTC.

Many counts were recorded for this clonotype. The rearrangement links TRBV9 to TRBJ2-5; weak D call: TRBD1 (7 bases). Germline CDR1 reads SGDLS; CDR2 reads YYNGEE. The CDR3 consists of 14 residues. Trimming removed 3 bases from V and 5 bases from J, with 14 bases in between. CDR3 loop: CASSARGDLETQYF. In nucleotides, the CDR3 is TGTGCCAGCAGCGCCAGGGGGGATTTGGAGACCCAGTACTTC. The full variable domain, its missing parts supplied by reference TRBV9 and TRBJ2-5, is DSGVTQTPKHLITATGQRVTLRCSPRSGDLSVYWYQQSLDQGLQFLIQYYNGEERAKGNILERFSAQQFPDLHSELNLSSLELGDSALYFCASSARGDLETQYFGPGTRLLVL.

This clonotype was seen a few times. The chain joins TRBV6-2 or TRBV6-3 to TRBJ2-7; D is undetermined. The CDR3 sequence is 12 residues long. Between the trimmed V and J ends, which lost 4 bases and 6 bases, there was a span of 10 bases. In germline, CDR1 is MNHEY, CDR2 SVGEGT. CDR3 sequence (DNA): TGTGCCAGCAGTTCCTCCCACCTCGAGCAGTACTTC. Its translation is CASSSSHLEQYF.

This clonotype was counted a few times. The chain combines TRBV18 with TRBJ2-5; D gene uncertain. Trimming took 2 bases from V and 4 from J, leaving 8 bases between them. In germline, CDR1 is KGHSH, CDR2 LQKENI. The length of the CDR3 is 13 residues. The CDR3 bases are TGTGCCAGCTCACCAGTGGGAACAGAGACCCAGTACTTC. The encoded protein is CASSPVGTETQYF.

The sample holds a few counts of this clonotype. The V and J genes are TRBV3-1 and TRBJ2-3; D perhaps matches TRBD2 (5 bases). Trimming cost V 1 base and J 4 bases, with 12 bases left between them. This CDR3 region has 15 residues. Germline assignment: CDR1 LGHDT and CDR2 YNNKEL (reference sequence). CDR3 nucleotides: TGTGCCAGCAGCCAAGTAGTGGGAGCCGCAGATACGCAGTATTTT. Protein sequence: CASSQVVGAADTQYF.

V is TRBV12-3 or TRBV12-4 and J is TRBJ1-5; D is undetermined. This CDR3 spans 17 amino acids. Trimming cost V 2 bases and J 9 bases, with 23 bases left between them. CDR3 amino acids: CASSLISDGYPDRPQHF. The CDR3 DNA follows: TGTGCCAGCAGTTTAATATCGGATGGTTACCCCGATCGGCCCCAGCATTTT.

The rearrangement joins TRBV15 to TRBJ2-1, with 8 bases that match TRBD2. The CDR3 extends over 15 amino acids. J was trimmed by 7 bases and V by 0 bases; bases with no gene match: 5. Germline values: CDR1 LNHNV, CDR2 YYDKDF (reference sequence). The CDR3 DNA follows: TGTGCCACCAGCAGAGACGGGAGGGTCGTAAATGAGCAGTTCTTC. It specifies CATSRDGRVVNEQFF.

This chain uses TRBV20-1 with TRBJ1-2, with a weak D call TRBD1 (6 bases). The CDR3 runs to 15 residues. Germline V CDR1 and CDR2: DFQATT, SNEGSKA (reference sequence). Trimming removed 3 bases at V and 3 bases at J, with 17 bases between. CDR3 nucleotides: TGCAGTGCTAGGTGGGGACCAGGGGCGGACTATGGCTACACCTTC. Translation: CSARWGPGADYGYTF.

In this sample, this clonotype turned up many times. J is TRBJ2-1 and V is TRBV20-1; 7 nucleotides line up with TRBD2. The CDR3 covers 13 residues. The germline gives CDR1 DFQATT, CDR2 SNEGSKA (reference sequence). J gave up 5 bases and V 6 bases, and 7 bases lay outside the gene matches. CDR3 region: CSAPPGGHNEQFF. The CDR3 DNA reads as TGCAGTGCCCCTCCGGGAGGACACAATGAGCAGTTCTTC.

The chain carries TRBV25-1 and TRBJ2-7; TRBD1 matches at 9 bases. Germline assignment: CDR1 MGHDK and CDR2 SYGVNS. Trimming at V came to 6 bases and at J to 4 bases, leaving 4 bases not matched to a gene. This CDR3 spans 13 amino acids. The CDR3 region has the DNA TGTGCCAGCAGCGACAGGGGGAAGTACGAGCAGTACTTC. Translation: CASSDRGKYEQYF.

This clonotype was counted at least ten times. The V gene is TRBV10-3, the J gene TRBJ2-5; maybe TRBD1 (6 bases). Per the germline V gene, CDR1 is ENHRY and CDR2 is SYGVKD. With 2 bases removed from V and 5 bases from J, the gap between germline ends came to 15 bases. The CDR3 extends over 15 amino acids. The DNA for the CDR3 is TGTGCCATCAGTGAGAAGGGGGACGTCTCGGAGACCCAGTACTTC. As protein: CAISEKGDVSETQYF.

V gene TRBV7-9 combines with J gene TRBJ1-6; no definite D call. The CDR3 is 14 residues long. V was pared by 10 bases and J by 7 bases, with 17 bases between. Looked up from germline, CDR1 is SEHNR and CDR2 is FQNEAQ (reference sequence). CDR3 region: CATPDSVGNSPLHF. The CDR3, as DNA: TGTGCCACTCCCGACTCGGTCGGGAATTCACCCCTCCACTTT.

This clonotype was counted at least ten times. Here the CDR3 reads CASRPHAGVFTEAFF. The CDR3 nucleotides are TGTGCCAGCAGGCCTCACGCCGGAGTGTTCACTGAAGCTTTCTTT. This chain links TRBV7-9 with TRBJ1-1; the D is unclear. The germline V gene encodes CDR1 SEHNR and CDR2 FQNEAQ (reference sequence). Trimming shortened V by 6 bases and J by 4 bases, and 18 bases separated the two germline ends. The length of the CDR3 is 15 residues. The full variable domain, its missing parts supplied by reference TRBV7-9 and TRBJ1-1, is DTGVSQNPRHKITKRGQNVTFRCDPISEHNRLYWYRQTLGQGPEFLTYFQNEAQLEKSRLLSDRFSAERPKGSFSTLEIQRTEQGDSAMYLCASRPHAGVFTEAFFGQGTRLTVV.

Ten or more counts support this clonotype. V and J are TRBV24-1 and TRBJ1-2; 10 bases match TRBD1. Germline V gives CDR1 KGHDR, CDR2 SFDVKD. There are 20 residues in the CDR3. With 4 bases clipped from V and 5 bases from J, the junction kept 21 bases outside the gene matches. CDR3 coding DNA: TGTGCCACCAGTGAGGCCTCGCTAGGGACAGGGGATTCCGCCGGGTATGGCTACACCTTC. It translates to CATSEASLGTGDSAGYGYTF.

This clonotype was detected ten times or more. CDR3 sequence (DNA): TGCAGCGCCCGGACAGGGATGAACACTGAAGCTTTCTTT. Translating it yields CSARTGMNTEAFF. This rearrangement joins TRBV29-1 to TRBJ1-1; 8 bases are shared with TRBD1. V shed 7 bases, J shed 0 bases, and the junction held 4 bases outside the gene matches. This CDR3 is 13 amino acids long. Germline V gene data show CDR1 as SQVTM and CDR2 as ANQGSEA.

This chain joins TRBV12-3 or TRBV12-4 and TRBJ2-7; the D gene is possibly TRBD1 (6 bases). Trimming took 6 bases from V and 6 from J, leaving 12 bases between them. The CDR3 covers 12 residues. CDR3 sequence reads: CASSQGSPEQYF. CDR3 nucleotides: TGTGCCAGCAGCCAGGGGAGTCCCGAGCAGTACTTC.

This clonotype was counted ten times or more. The J gene is TRBJ1-1, the V gene TRBV6-5, with D perhaps matching TRBD1 (6 bases). This CDR3 has 12 residues. Germline CDR1 and CDR2: MNHEY and SVGAGI. V lost 8 bases to trimming and J lost 3 bases, with 10 bases between them. CDR3 sequence (DNA): TGTGCCAGCCGGGAGGGGGACACTGAAGCTTTCTTT. It codes for CASREGDTEAFF.

This clonotype was observed at least ten times. The chain joins TRBV5-4 to TRBJ2-4; D might be TRBD2 (6 bases). This CDR3 comprises 15 residues. The V gene lost 4 bases and the J gene lost 1 base, with 12 bases spanning the gap. Per germline, CDR1 SGHNT and CDR2 YYREEE (reference sequence). CDR3 in amino acids: CASSLGGGAKNIQYF. The CDR3 nucleotides read TGTGCCAGCAGCCTGGGAGGCGGTGCCAAAAACATTCAGTACTTC.

This clonotype came up a few times. V gene TRBV27 combines with J gene TRBJ1-4; 8 positions agree with TRBD1. V lost 4 bases to trimming and J lost 2 bases; unmatched junction nucleotides: 0. Germline V gives CDR1 MNHEY, CDR2 SMNVEV (reference sequence). The CDR3 sequence is 14 residues long. The CDR3 sequence: CASSSGGTNEKLFF. CDR3 sequence (DNA): TGTGCCAGCAGTTCAGGGGGCACTAATGAAAAACTGTTTTTT.

V is TRBV7-2 and J is TRBJ1-4; 7 bases agree with TRBD1. Trimming cost V 3 bases and J 5 bases; bases outside gene matches: 6. This CDR3 has 15 amino acids. CDR1 SGHTA and CDR2 FQGNSA come from the germline V gene. CDR3 loop: CASSFTTGLNEKLFF. The CDR3 DNA reads as TGTGCCAGCAGCTTCACGACAGGGCTCAATGAAAAACTGTTTTTT.

V and J are TRBV3-1 and TRBJ2-4; D unresolved. V was shortened by 4 bases and J by 9 bases, with 10 bases between the two germline ends. The germline V gene has CDR1 LGHDT and CDR2 YNNKEL (reference sequence). CDR3 length: 12 amino acids. CDR3: CASSLSSPIQYF. The DNA for the CDR3 is TGTGCCAGCAGCCTGTCTTCCCCCATTCAGTACTTC.